The sequence of this T cell receptor (beta chain) was determined in a study of T cells in Graves' hyperthyroidism and ophthalmopathy (dated by TCRdb to between 2019 and 2020). Regarding the study in general: Peripheral blood was collected at initial diagnosis, before any treatment. Prospective prediction of ophthalmopathy was tested in an independent validation cohort of approximately 19 hyperthyroidism patients and 15 to 17 patients who later progressed to ophthalmopathy. TCR Vbeta CDR3 sequencing of some 140 peripheral blood samples (43 ophthalmopathy, about 75 hyperthyroidism and some 17 progressor patients) is reported in the paper. In more than five Graves' hyperthyroidism patients, the study also compared T-cell repertoires from thyroid tissue with T-cell repertoires from blood. To identify distinguishing TCR V-J signatures, a discovery cohort of 95 to 100 patients was used, comprising fewer than 45 with Graves' ophthalmopathy and about 59 with stable Graves' hyperthyroidism. After sampling, hyperthyroidism patients received methimazole starting at 30 mg daily, and ophthalmopathy patients received high-dose intravenous methylprednisolone. The roughly 91 discovery patients were randomly divided into training and test sets at a 7:3 ratio. Results and caveats for the whole study, not just this receptor: Sample size was not statistically predetermined, and blinding of investigators to group allocation was not performed. Ophthalmopathy was separated from stable hyperthyroidism by a 13 V-J signature model, with 85% to 90% sensitivity and approximately 81% specificity obtained in cross-validation and 80%/75% obtained in testing. During validation, the model predicted progression to ophthalmopathy a median of about 5.9 months ahead of onset, with approximately 70% sensitivity and around 72% specificity. Most expanded thyroid clonotypes (frequency above 0.001) were also found in blood, which suggests that blood repertoires may mirror thyroid immune responses.

On this clonotype itself: Its binding antigen is unknown. One base away there is no much larger clone; base qualities are not given.

TCR beta CDR3 regions were amplified from RNA transcripts. A first-round RT-PCR of the TCR CDR3 used the HTBI primer set with the Qiagen OneStep RT-PCR kit. A second multiplex PCR round built the libraries, followed by size selection and purification. Sequencing of the libraries was done on an Illumina HiSeq2000 using paired-end 100 bp reads. In the authors' own workflow: SOAPnuke was used to process the raw data, throwing out any read that contained adapters or uncalled bases, had a mean Phred below 15, or lacked an exact constant-primer or identifier match. COPE v1.2.5 was used to merge high-quality paired reads, and clonotypes were defined as unique nucleotide sequences. MiTCR v1.1 was used to align clonotypes to the IMGT TRBV, TRBD and TRBJ reference segments. Only V-J combinations with frequency above 0.0001, covering about 99% of repertoires, were analysed. A TCS score was defined as the ratio of F50 (clonal expansion) to E x V (chaos), with BLOSUM62-based TCRdist applied between CDR3 peptides within each V-J. Welch's t-statistics and random forest reduced 450 to 600 V-J features to roughly 13, which were used in a naive Bayes classifier (R e1071). TCRdb reran the public reads through fastp at Q25 and MiXCR, keeping productive beta chains. Each entry merges the rows of one CDR3 protein and shows their most common DNA and genes. The V and J calls shown here were made by TCRdb, not taken from the authors' results. The sample table holds about 740,000 distinct CDR3 sequences, of which less than 15% were seen once. The biggest ten clones account for about 9.4% of the sample.

Stable Graves' hyperthyroidism was defined as no progression to ophthalmopathy during 18 months of follow-up. The hyperthyroidism patients were between 18 and 65 years old and newly diagnosed, with a disease duration of less than 2 months. Any patient with an uncontrolled infection, another autoimmune disease, pregnancy or lactation was excluded. Clinical symptoms, serum thyroxine and TRAb, thyroid ultrasound, and orbital computed tomography formed the basis for the diagnoses. PBMCs were separated from 10 ml of fresh peripheral blood using Ficoll-Paque density gradient centrifugation. Total RNA was extracted using Trizol reagent, and RNA quality was assessed on an Agilent 2100 Bioanalyzer. From its cysteine to its phenylalanine, the CDR3 spans 16 amino acids. Just CDR3 DNA is preserved here, 48 bases in frame from base 1. V lost 5 bases and J lost 4 bases; the stretch between them is 20 bases long. The germline V gene (reference sequence) specifies PRHDT as CDR1 and FYEKMQ as CDR2.

This receptor was obtained from a young woman with Graves' hyperthyroidism. Sequencing used blood. The sequence is built from TRBV13 and TRBJ1-2; no D gene can be assigned with confidence. The CDR3 protein is CASSTGVGSGVYGYTF. The nucleotide sequence is TGTGCCAGCAGCACCGGGGTCGGGTCTGGGGTCTATGGCTACACCTTC.